The TCR beta chain described here comes from a study of T cell clusters in autoimmune cytopenias. Notes on the study in general: Functional roles of the in silico T cell clusters still await experimental validation. No cluster-lack signature appeared between secondary cytopenia and chronic lymphocytic leukemia patients, apparently due to lymphoma masking. TRB repertoire shifts in secondary cytopenia and chronic lymphocytic leukemia mostly reflected lymphoma, not autoimmunity. Primary autoimmune cytopenia patients seemingly lacked the physiological T cell clusters found in healthy donors.

The CDR3 has 17 amino acids. TRB rearrangements were amplified by touch-down multiplex PCR with mixed TRB-A/B primers. Each CDR3 protein gets one entry in TCRdb, which reprocessed the multiplex PCR reads and gives no DNA. The sample table includes some 2,000 distinct CDR3 sequences. Measured by frequency, this clonotype is medium-sized. Its antigen is as yet unknown. TRB amplification used around 270 ng of peripheral blood genomic DNA. This clonotype was obtained from a human donor with an autoimmune cytopenia or autoimmune hepatitis (not recorded which). The genes are TRBV12-3 or TRBV12-4 and TRBJ1-1. Input material: peripheral blood. This chain's CDR3 is CASSPRGVTGGIPEAFF.